This T cell receptor (beta chain) was identified during a study of Ad26.COV2.S vaccination and SARS-CoV-2 variants. Generated by immunoSEQ multiplex PCR, the TCRdb table keeps only in-frame clones and is missing some. The table records under 250,000 clones, 70% to 90% of them present only once. Treatment described: roughly 20 received Ad26.COV2.S at low or high dose, single or two shots; several received placebo; per-sample allocation not given. Sampling was performed 63 days after the first vaccine or placebo injection. This clone was recorded once. What it recognizes is unknown. Study-wide results and caveats: People who got the vaccine had more spike-specific TCR breadth than people who got placebo.

Germline V lookup: CDR1 SGHKS, CDR2 YYEKEE (reference sequence). This CDR3 spans 11 amino acids. Trimming removed 4 bases from V and 9 bases from J, with 10 bases in between. V is TRBV5-5 and J is TRBJ2-5; no clear D. The clonotype was recovered from a person between 18 and 65 years old who received the Ad26.COV2.S COVID-19 vaccine or a placebo. This material consisted of peripheral blood, taken in a trial of Ad26.COV2.S vaccine versus placebo. CDR3 in amino acids: CASSSLVAQYF. The CDR3 nucleotides read TGTGCCAGCAGCAGTTTAGTGGCCCAGTACTTC.